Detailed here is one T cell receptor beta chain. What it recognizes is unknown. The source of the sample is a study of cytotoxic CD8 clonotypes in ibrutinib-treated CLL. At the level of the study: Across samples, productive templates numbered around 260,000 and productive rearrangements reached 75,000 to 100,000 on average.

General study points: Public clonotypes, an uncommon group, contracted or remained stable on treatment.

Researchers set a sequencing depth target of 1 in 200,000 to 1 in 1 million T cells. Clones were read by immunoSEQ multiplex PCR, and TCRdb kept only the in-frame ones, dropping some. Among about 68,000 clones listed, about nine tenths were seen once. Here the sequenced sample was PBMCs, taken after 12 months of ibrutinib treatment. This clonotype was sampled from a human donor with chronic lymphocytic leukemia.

In nucleotides, the CDR3 is TGTGCCAGCAGTGTAGGACAGGGGAGCATGATAGGGGAGCTGTTTTTT. It translates to CASSVGQGSMIGELFF. The chain has TRBV25-1 and TRBJ2-2; 9 bases are shared with TRBD1. V lost 4 bases to trimming and J lost 8 bases; unmatched junction nucleotides: 11. The CDR3 runs to 16 residues. Germline CDR1 MGHDK, CDR2 SYGVNS.